This record looks at one T cell receptor (beta chain) sequence and its context. Its specific antigen is unknown. No much larger clone exists at a distance of one base, and base qualities are not known. The data belong to a study of blood T cell repertoires in COVID-19 (dated by TCRdb to the early 2020s). Background on the whole study: The collaborator samples originated in the United States, Italy and Spain and spanned the acute and convalescent phases of COVID-19. The material from the prospective study consisted of cDNA or gDNA derived from T cells, B-cell-depleted T cells, or PBMCs. Subjects who had been exposed to COVID-19, were actively infected with it, or had recovered from it provided the deeply sampled blood TCRbeta repertoires that made up the dataset. The repertoires were released in a freely available public database meant as a resource for research on the immune response to SARS-CoV-2. The samples were drawn from the first 160 participants of the ongoing ImmuneRACE study and from some 1,300 subjects provided by 6 global collaborators. The sample metadata nearly always contained a de-identified subject ID, COVID-19 status, age in years and sex. Where available, HLA class I and class II types were taken from metadata supplied by the sample provider and were not determined by assay-based typing.

Beyond this particular receptor, the publication reports: Clinical and demographic metadata were provided uncurated, with the amount varying by source and participant.

TCRbeta CDR3 regions were amplified from genomic DNA using the immunoSEQ Assay, a bias-controlled multiplex PCR. The original methods were these. The number of nucleated cells in each sample was estimated by amplification of reference gene primers within the assay. To quantify the absolute abundance of each unique TCRbeta CDR3 rearrangement, sequence reads were collapsed and filtered. For each sample, productive Simpson clonality was calculated by taking the square root of Simpson's diversity index across productive rearrangements. TCRdb provides this immuneACCESS table in a form limited to in-frame rearrangements. Some clones are lacking; in checked studies, under half of them reflect an unresolved V gene, and why the rest are absent is not known. D and trimming were read from the DNA, whereas the V and J calls and clone size are those reported in that table. The sample contains roughly 200,000 clones, 80% of them found a single time. The ten largest account for about 7% of the sample.

Including cysteine and phenylalanine, the CDR3 has 15 amino acids. Of all the DNA, just the CDR3 is kept, 45 bases in frame from base 1. CDR1 and CDR2 were assigned from the germline V gene as SGHRS and YFSETQ. Deletion took 4 bases off V and 5 bases off J, with a span of 16 bases between the germline ends. The collaborating institutions used their own protocols to collect whole blood in K2EDTA tubes. Collaborator samples were shipped for TCRbeta analysis as frozen whole blood, isolated PBMCs, or DNA extracted from either sample type. Sequencing input: peripheral blood. This receptor was obtained from a man aged 55 to 70 with acute or convalescent COVID-19. The receptor chain draws on TRBV5-1 and TRBJ2-1; perhaps TRBD2 is the D gene, with 6 bases matching. This receptor has the CDR3 CASSHTGRDNNEQFF. In nucleotide form, the sequence is TGCGCCAGCAGCCACACGGGGCGGGATAACAATGAGCAGTTCTTC.